The 6 T cell receptor beta chains below all came from one sample that was sequenced in a study of chemoradiotherapy in HPV16-positive cancers. Only in-frame clones appear in the TCRdb table, and some are missing; sequencing was by immunoSEQ multiplex PCR. This table holds 8,000 to 9,000 clones, roughly 76% found once. The material was obtained from a patient who underwent chemoradiotherapy. The receptor source for this set is a human donor with HPV-associated anogenital cancer.

The genes are TRBV21-1 and TRBJ2-1. TRBV21-1 corresponds to a pseudogene. The length of the CDR3 is 15 residues. The CDR3 nucleotides read TGTGCCAGCAGCCCAGACCGAGCCTCCTACAATGAGCAGTTCTTC. It is translated as CASSPDRASYNEQFF.

This clone was observed a few times. The V and J genes are TRBV19 and TRBJ1-2; D gene uncertain. Germline V gene sequence: CDR1 LNHDA, CDR2 SQIVND (reference sequence). V lost 4 bases, J lost 2 bases, and 8 bases lay in between. CDR3 length: 13 residues. The CDR3 region has the DNA TGTGCCAGTAGTAGACAACTAAACTATGGCTACACCTTC. Its protein is CASSRQLNYGYTF.

The rearrangement links TRBV7-2 to TRBJ1-1; D remains ambiguous. This CDR3 has 15 amino acids. Trimming cost V 1 base and J 1 base, with 10 bases left between them. Germline V gene data show CDR1 as SGHTA and CDR2 as FQGNSA. CDR3 sequence: CASSLVRPPNTEAFF. As DNA, the CDR3 is TGTGCCAGCAGCTTAGTTCGTCCTCCGAACACTGAAGCTTTCTTT.

The genes are TRBV12-5 and TRBJ1-1, with 7 bases aligning to TRBD1. Looked up from germline, CDR1 is LGHNT and CDR2 is FRNRAP. V trimming: 1 base; J trimming: 2 bases; junction bases outside the gene matches: 7. This CDR3 contains 16 residues. The CDR3 sequence is CASGLGYRGYNTEAFF. CDR3 coding DNA: TGTGCTAGTGGTTTGGGTTACAGGGGCTATAACACTGAAGCTTTCTTT.

Written as DNA, the CDR3 is TGTGCCAGCAGTTATTATGGGGGGACTGAAGCTTTCTTT. Encoded protein: CASSYYGGTEAFF. This chain connects TRBV6-5 to TRBJ1-1; D is possibly TRBD1 (5 bases). From germline, CDR1 is MNHEY and CDR2 SVGAGI. V was clipped by 3 bases and J by 5 bases, with 10 bases between them. The CDR3 runs to 13 residues.

A single count supports this clone. J is TRBJ2-3 and V is TRBV5-1; D unclear. Germline lookup yields CDR1 SGHRS and CDR2 YFSETQ. V was cut by 0 bases and J by 2 bases, with 7 bases left in between. This CDR3 is built from 14 residues. The CDR3 loop reads CASSLEGNTDTQYF. CDR3 bases: TGCGCCAGCAGCTTGGAGGGTAACACAGATACGCAGTATTTT.